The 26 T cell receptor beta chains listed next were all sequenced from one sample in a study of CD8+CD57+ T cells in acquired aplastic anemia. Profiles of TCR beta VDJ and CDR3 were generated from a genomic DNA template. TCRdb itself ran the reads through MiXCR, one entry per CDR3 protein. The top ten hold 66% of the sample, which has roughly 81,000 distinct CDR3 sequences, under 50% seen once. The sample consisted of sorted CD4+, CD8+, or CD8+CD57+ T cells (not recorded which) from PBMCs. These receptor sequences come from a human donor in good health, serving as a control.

CDR3 sequence: CASSGQGGTQYF. The CDR3 region has the DNA TGTGCCAGCAGTGGGCAGGGTGGGACCCAGTACTTC. The chain recombines TRBV2 with TRBJ2-5; D possibly corresponds to TRBD1 (5 bases). V was clipped by 4 bases and J by 7 bases, with 10 bases between them. Germline V gives CDR1 SNHLY, CDR2 FYNNEI. This CDR3 is 12 amino acids long.

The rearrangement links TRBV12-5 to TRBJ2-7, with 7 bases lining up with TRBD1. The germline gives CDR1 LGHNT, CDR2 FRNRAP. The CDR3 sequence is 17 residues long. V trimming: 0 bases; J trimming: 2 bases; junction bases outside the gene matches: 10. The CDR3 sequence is CASGLVLRLGQTYEQYF. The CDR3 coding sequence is TGTGCTAGTGGTTTGGTTCTTAGGTTGGGACAGACCTACGAGCAGTACTTC.

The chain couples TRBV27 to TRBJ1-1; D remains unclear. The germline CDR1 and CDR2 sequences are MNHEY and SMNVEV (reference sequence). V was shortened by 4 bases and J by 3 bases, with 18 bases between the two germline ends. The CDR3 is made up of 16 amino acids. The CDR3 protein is CASSYASPRFDTEAFF. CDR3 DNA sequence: TGTGCCAGCAGTTATGCTTCCCCTCGATTTGACACTGAAGCTTTCTTT.

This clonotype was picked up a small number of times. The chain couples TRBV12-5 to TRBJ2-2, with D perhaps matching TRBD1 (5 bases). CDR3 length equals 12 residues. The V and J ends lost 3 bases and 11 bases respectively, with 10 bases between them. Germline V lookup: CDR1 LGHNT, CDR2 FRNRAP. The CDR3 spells CASGFLQAELFF. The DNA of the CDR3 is TGTGCTAGTGGTTTTCTACAGGCTGAGCTGTTTTTT.

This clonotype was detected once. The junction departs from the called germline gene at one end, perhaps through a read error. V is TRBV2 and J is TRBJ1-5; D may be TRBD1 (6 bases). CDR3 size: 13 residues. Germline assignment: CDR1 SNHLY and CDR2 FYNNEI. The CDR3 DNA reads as TGTGCCAGCAGCGACAGGACCAATGAGCCCCAGCATTTT. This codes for CASSDRTNEPQHF.

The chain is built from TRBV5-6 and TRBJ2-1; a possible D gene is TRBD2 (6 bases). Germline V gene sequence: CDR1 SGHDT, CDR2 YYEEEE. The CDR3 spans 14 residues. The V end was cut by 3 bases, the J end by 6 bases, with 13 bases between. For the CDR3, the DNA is TGTGCCAGCAGCTGGGGGGAGTCTCGCAATGAGCAGTTCTTC. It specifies CASSWGESRNEQFF.

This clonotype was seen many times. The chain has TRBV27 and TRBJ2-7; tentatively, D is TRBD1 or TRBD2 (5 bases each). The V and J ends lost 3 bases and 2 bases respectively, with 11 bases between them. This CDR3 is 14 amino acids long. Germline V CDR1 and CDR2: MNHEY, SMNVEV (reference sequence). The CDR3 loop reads CASSFGTGTYEQYF. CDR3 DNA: TGTGCCAGCAGTTTCGGGACGGGCACCTACGAGCAGTACTTC.

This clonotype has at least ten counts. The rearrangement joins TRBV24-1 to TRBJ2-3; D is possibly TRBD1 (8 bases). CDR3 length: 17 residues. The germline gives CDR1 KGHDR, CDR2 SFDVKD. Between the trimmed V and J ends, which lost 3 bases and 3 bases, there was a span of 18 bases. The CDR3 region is CATSDVSQGGGTDTQYF. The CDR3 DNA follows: TGTGCCACCAGTGATGTCTCACAGGGGGGAGGGACAGATACGCAGTATTTT.

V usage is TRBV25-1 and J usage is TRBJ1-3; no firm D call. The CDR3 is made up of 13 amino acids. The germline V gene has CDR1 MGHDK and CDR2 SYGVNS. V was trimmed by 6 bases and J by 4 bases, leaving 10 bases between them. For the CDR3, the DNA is TGTGCCAGCAGCCACCCTAGCGGAAACACCATATATTTT. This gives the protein CASSHPSGNTIYF.

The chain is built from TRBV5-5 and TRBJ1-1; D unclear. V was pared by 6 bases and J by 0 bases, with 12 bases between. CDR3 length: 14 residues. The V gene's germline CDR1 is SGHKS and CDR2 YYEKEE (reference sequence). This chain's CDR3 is CASTRTGMNTEAFF. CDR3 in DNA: TGTGCCAGCACACGGACGGGAATGAACACTGAAGCTTTCTTT.

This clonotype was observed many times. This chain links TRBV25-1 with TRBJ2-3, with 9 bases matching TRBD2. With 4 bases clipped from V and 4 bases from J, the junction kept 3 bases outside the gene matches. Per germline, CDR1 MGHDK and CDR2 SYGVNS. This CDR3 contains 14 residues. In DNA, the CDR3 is TGTGCCAGCAGTGCCCTAGCGGGGTCAGATACGCAGTATTTT. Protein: CASSALAGSDTQYF.

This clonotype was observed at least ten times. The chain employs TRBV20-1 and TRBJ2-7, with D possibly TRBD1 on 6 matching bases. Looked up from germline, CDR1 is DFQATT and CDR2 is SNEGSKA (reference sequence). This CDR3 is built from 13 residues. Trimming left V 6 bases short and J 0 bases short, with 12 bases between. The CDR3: CSAGGGDSYEQYF. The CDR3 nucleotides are TGCAGTGCGGGTGGGGGCGACTCCTACGAGCAGTACTTC.

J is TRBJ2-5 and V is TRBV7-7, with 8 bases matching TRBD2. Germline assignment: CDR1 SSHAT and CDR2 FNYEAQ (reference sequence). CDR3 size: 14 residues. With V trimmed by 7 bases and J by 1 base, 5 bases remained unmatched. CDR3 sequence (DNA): TGTGCCAGCACCTCTAGCGGGCCCCAAGAGACCCAGTACTTC. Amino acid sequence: CASTSSGPQETQYF.

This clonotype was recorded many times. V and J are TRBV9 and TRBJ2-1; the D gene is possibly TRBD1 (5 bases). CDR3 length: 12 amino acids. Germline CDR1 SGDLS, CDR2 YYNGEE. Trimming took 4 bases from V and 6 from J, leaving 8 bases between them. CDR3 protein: CASSQGSNEQFF. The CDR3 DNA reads TGTGCCAGCAGCCAGGGTTCCAATGAGCAGTTCTTC.

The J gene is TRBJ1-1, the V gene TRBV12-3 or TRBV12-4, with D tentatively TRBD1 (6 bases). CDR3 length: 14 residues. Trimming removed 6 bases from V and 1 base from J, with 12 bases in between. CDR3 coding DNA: TGTGCCAGCAGCGCGGGACACCGGAACACTGAAGCTTTCTTT. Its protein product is CASSAGHRNTEAFF.

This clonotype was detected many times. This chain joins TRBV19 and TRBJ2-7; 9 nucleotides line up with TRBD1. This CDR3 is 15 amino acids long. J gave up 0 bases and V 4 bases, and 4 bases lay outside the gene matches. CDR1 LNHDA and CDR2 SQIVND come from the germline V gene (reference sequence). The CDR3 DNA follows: TGTGCCAGTAGTAGTGGACAGGGGAGCTCCTACGAGCAGTACTTC. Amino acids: CASSSGQGSSYEQYF.

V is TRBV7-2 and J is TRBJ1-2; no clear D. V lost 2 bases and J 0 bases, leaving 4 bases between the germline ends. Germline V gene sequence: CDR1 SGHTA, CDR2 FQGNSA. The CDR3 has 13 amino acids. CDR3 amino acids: CASSLLSNYGYTF. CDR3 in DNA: TGTGCCAGCAGCTTACTTTCTAACTATGGCTACACCTTC. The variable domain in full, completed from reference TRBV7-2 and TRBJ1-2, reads GAGVSQSPSNKVTEKGKDVELRCDPISGHTALYWYRQSLGQGLEFLIYFQGNSAPDKSGLPSDRFSAERTGGSVSTLTIQRTQQEDSAVYLCASSLLSNYGYTFGSGTRLTVV.

CDR3 sequence (DNA): TGCGCCAGCAGCGGGGACGGAGGGACTAGCATGAGTGAGCAGTTCTTC. Translation gives CASSGDGGTSMSEQFF. V usage is TRBV5-1 and J usage is TRBJ2-1; TRBD2 matches at 9 bases. The germline gives CDR1 SGHRS, CDR2 YFSETQ. V lost 4 bases to trimming and J lost 9 bases; unmatched junction nucleotides: 14. CDR3 size: 16 residues.

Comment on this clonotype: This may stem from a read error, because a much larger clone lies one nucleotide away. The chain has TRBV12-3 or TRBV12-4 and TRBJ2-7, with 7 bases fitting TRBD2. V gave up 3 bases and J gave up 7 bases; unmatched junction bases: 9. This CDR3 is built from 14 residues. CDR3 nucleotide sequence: TGTGCCAGCAGTTTTATAGTTAGCGGGCGGGAGCAGTACTTC. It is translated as CASSFIVSGREQYF.

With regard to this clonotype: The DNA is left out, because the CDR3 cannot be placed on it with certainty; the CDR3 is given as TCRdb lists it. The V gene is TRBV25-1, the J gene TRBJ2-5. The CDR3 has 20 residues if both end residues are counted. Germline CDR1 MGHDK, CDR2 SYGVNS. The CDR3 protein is CASSENSAYGYTFGSGTQYF.

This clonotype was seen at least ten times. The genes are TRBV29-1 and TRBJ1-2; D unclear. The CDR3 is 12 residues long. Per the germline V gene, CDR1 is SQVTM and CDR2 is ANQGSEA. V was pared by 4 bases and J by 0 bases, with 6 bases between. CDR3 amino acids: CSVVRPNYGYTF. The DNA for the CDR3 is TGCAGCGTTGTTCGGCCTAACTATGGCTACACCTTC. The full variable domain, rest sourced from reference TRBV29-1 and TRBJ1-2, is SAVISQKPSRDICQRGTSLTIQCQVDSQVTMMFWYRQQPGQSLTLIATANQGSEATYESGFVIDKFPISRPNLTFSTLTVSNMSPEDSSIYLCSVVRPNYGYTFGSGTRLTVV.

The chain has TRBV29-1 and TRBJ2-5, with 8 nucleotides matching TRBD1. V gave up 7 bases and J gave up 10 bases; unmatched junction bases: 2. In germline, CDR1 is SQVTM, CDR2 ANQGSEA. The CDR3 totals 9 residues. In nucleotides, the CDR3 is TGCAGCGCCACAGGGGGCCAGTACTTC. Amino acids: CSATGGQYF.

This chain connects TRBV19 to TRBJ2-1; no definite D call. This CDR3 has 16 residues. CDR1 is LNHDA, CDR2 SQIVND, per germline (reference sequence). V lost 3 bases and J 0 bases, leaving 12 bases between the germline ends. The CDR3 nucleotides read TGTGCCAGTAGTATCTGGCTACCGAGCTCCTACAATGAGCAGTTCTTC. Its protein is CASSIWLPSSYNEQFF. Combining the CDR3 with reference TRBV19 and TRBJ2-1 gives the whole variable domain DGGITQSPKYLFRKEGQNVTLSCEQNLNHDAMYWYRQDPGQGLRLIYYSQIVNDFQKGDIAEGYSVSREKKESFPLTVTSAQKNPTAFYLCASSIWLPSSYNEQFFGPGTRLTVL.

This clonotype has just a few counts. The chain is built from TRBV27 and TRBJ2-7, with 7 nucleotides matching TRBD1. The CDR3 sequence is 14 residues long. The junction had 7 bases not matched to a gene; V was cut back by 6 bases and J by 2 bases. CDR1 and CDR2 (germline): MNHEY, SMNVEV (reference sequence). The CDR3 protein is CASSPDRSTYEQYF. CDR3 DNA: TGTGCCAGCAGCCCGGACAGGAGCACCTACGAGCAGTACTTC.

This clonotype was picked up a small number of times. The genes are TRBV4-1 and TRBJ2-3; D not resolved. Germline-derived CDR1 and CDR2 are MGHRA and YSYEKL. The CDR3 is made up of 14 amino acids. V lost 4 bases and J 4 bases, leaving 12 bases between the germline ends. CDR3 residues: CASSPGSGSDTQYF. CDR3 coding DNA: TGCGCCAGCAGCCCTGGTTCAGGCTCAGATACGCAGTATTTT.

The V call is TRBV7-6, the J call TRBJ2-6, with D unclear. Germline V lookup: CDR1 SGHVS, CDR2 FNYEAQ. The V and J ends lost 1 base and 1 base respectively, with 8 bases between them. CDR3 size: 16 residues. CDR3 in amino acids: CASSLGSGSGANVLTF. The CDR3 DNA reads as TGTGCCAGCAGCTTAGGATCCGGGTCTGGGGCCAACGTCCTGACTTTC.